This TCR beta chain was documented in a study of T cell changes during pregnancy in multiple sclerosis. This clone was detected once. Sequencing used immunoSEQ multiplex PCR; TCRdb keeps in-frame clones, though not all of them. The table lists tens of thousands of clones, 92% of them singletons. CDR1 is SGHTA and CDR2 is FQGNSA in the germline V gene. Between the trimmed V and J ends, which lost 3 bases and 9 bases, there was a span of 11 bases. The CDR3 runs 12 residues. Sample: CD4+ T cells from peripheral blood mononuclear cells, taken after pregnancy. The chain employs TRBV7-2 and TRBJ2-5; D perhaps matches TRBD2 (6 bases). The clonotype comes from a female donor in good health, enrolled as a control in a pregnancy study. CDR3 nucleotides: TGTGCCAGCAGCTTTCGTCGGGACTCCCAGTACTTC. Protein product: CASSFRRDSQYF.